The present T cell receptor beta chain was sequenced within a study of T cells after yellow fever vaccination. Overall study context: The fractions with low cell numbers were processed using SMART-Seq v4 Ultra Low Input. Whole-study findings and limits: Weaker, the secondary response peaked sooner, at day 5 versus 15. Post-booster samples contained most primary-vaccination clones (just under 98% CD4, 70% to 90% CD8). CD4 and CD8 compartments shared a small share of clonotypes.

CDR3 length equals 15 residues. Losses at the gene ends were 4 bases for V and 5 bases for J; bases not matched to a gene: 7. Germline V CDR1 and CDR2: DFQATT, SNEGSKA (reference sequence). Points on this clonotype: As yet, its antigen is unknown.

TCRdb re-called the 5' RACE reads through MiXCR, storing one row per CDR3 protein. Of hundreds of thousands of distinct CDR3 sequences in the sample, roughly 12% were seen once. The sequence came from a man aged 30 to 45 who received the YFV17D yellow fever vaccine. Sequences were derived from PBMCs, sampled on the day of the yellow fever booster vaccination. This sequence joins TRBV20-1 and TRBJ2-1; 11 positions match TRBD2. CDR3 sequence reads: CSAKTGTSGNNEQFF. CDR3 nucleotide sequence: TGCAGTGCTAAGACCGGGACTAGCGGAAACAATGAGCAGTTCTTC.